This T cell receptor beta chain was sequenced for a study of Ad26.COV2.S vaccination and SARS-CoV-2 variants. Only in-frame clones appear in the TCRdb table, and some are missing; sequencing was by immunoSEQ multiplex PCR. Found here are some 370,000 clones, 80% to 90% of them singletons; the top ten hold almost 7.5%. Treatment meaning: about 20 received Ad26.COV2.S at low or high dose, single or two shots; 5 received placebo; per-sample allocation not given. Repertoires come from day 63 after the first vaccine or placebo injection. V gave up 0 bases and J gave up 3 bases; unmatched junction bases: 1. Looked up from germline, CDR1 is MNHEY and CDR2 is SVGAGI. This CDR3 is 14 amino acids long.

V usage is TRBV6-5 and J usage is TRBJ2-5; TRBD1 aligns across 7 bases. The material was peripheral blood, obtained in a trial of Ad26.COV2.S vaccine versus placebo. The receptor comes from a person aged 18-60 years who received the Ad26.COV2.S COVID-19 vaccine or a placebo. The CDR3 protein is CASSYSGQEETQYF. CDR3 nucleotide sequence: TGTGCCAGCAGTTACTCAGGACAGGAAGAGACCCAGTACTTC.